The 9 T cell receptor beta chains below all came from one sample that was sequenced in a study of shared clonotypes between healthy human individuals. Assay: immunoSEQ multiplex PCR; the TCRdb copy retains only in-frame clones and omits some. The repertoire holds hundreds of thousands of clones, with 95% to 97% as singletons. Specimen: naive CD4+ T cells sorted from blood. Subset defined: CD45RA+ positively selected. These receptors all come from a woman under 40 in good health.

CDR3 nucleotides: TGTGCCAGTAGTCCCACCACTAGCGGGGGGTTGACCTACAATGAGCAGTTCTTC. Amino acids: CASSPTTSGGLTYNEQFF. The rearrangement links TRBV19 to TRBJ2-1; 12 bases agree with TRBD2. The V and J ends lost 5 bases and 2 bases, in that order; junction bases with no gene match: 10. Germline-derived CDR1 and CDR2 are LNHDA and SQIVND (reference sequence). This CDR3 is built from 18 residues. Complete variable domain (other parts from reference TRBV19 and TRBJ2-1): DGGITQSPKYLFRKEGQNVTLSCEQNLNHDAMYWYRQDPGQGLRLIYYSQIVNDFQKGDIAEGYSVSREKKESFPLTVTSAQKNPTAFYLCASSPTTSGGLTYNEQFFGPGTRLTVL.

The chain combines TRBV7-9 with TRBJ2-1; TRBD1 might be the D (5 bases). Per germline, CDR1 SEHNR and CDR2 FQNEAQ (reference sequence). Trimming pared 2 bases from V and 10 bases from J, leaving 21 bases between. The CDR3 is 16 amino acids. CDR3 DNA sequence: TGTGCCAGCAGCTTAAACTCAGTGGACACGTCAAGAGAGCAGTTCTTC. Its protein is CASSLNSVDTSREQFF.

The V and J genes are TRBV7-9 and TRBJ1-1; TRBD1 matches 7 bases. V lost 5 bases and J lost 10; bases outside the gene matches: 13. Germline-derived CDR1 and CDR2 are SEHNR and FQNEAQ (reference sequence). The CDR3 contains 14 residues. The DNA for the CDR3 is TGTGCCAGCAGCCCGGCCTACAGGGGAGCGAGAGCTTTCTTT. Its protein product is CASSPAYRGARAFF.

The rearrangement uses TRBV5-6 and TRBJ2-7; D is perhaps TRBD1 (5 bases). V was pared by 6 bases and J by 2 bases, with 12 bases between. The CDR3 consists of 13 residues. Germline lookup yields CDR1 SGHDT and CDR2 YYEEEE. DNA of the CDR3: TGTGCCAGCACTGGGGCAGGGCCCTACGAGCAGTACTTC. Residues: CASTGAGPYEQYF.

CDR3 residues: CASSQQGSNQPQHF. The CDR3 bases are TGTGCCAGCAGTCAACAGGGGAGCAATCAGCCCCAGCATTTT. The chain is built from TRBV2 and TRBJ1-5; TRBD1 matches 7 bases. Germline loops: CDR1 SNHLY, CDR2 FYNNEI. The CDR3 covers 14 residues. V shed 5 bases and J 1 base; nucleotides not matched to a gene: 2.

The rearrangement uses TRBV7-3 and TRBJ2-7; no clear D. The V gene's germline CDR1 is SGHTA and CDR2 FQGTGA. CDR3 size: 13 residues. V was cut by 0 bases and J by 3 bases, with 6 bases left in between. The CDR3: CASSLTTDYEQYF. CDR3 coding DNA: TGTGCCAGCAGCTTAACGACGGACTACGAGCAGTACTTC.

V gene TRBV19 combines with J gene TRBJ2-2; weak D call: TRBD2 (5 bases). Germline CDR1 and CDR2: LNHDA and SQIVND (reference sequence). CDR3 length: 15 residues. Trimming took off 5 bases at V and 3 bases at J, with 13 bases between the two ends. The chain's CDR3 is CASSASRGYTGELFF. Here the CDR3 DNA reads TGTGCCAGTAGTGCGAGCCGAGGGTACACCGGGGAGCTGTTTTTT.

V gene TRBV7-9 combines with J gene TRBJ2-5; 14 bases map to TRBD2. After removal of 4 bases from V and 11 bases from J, the junction contained 6 bases not matched to a gene. CDR1 and CDR2 (germline): SEHNR, FQNEAQ (reference sequence). There are 14 residues in the CDR3. DNA for the CDR3: TGTGCCAGCAGCTCGGGACTAGCGGGAGAGTCGCAGTACTTC. Amino acids: CASSSGLAGESQYF.

The rearrangement joins TRBV7-9 to TRBJ2-2; tentative D call: TRBD2 (6 bases). Trimming pared 5 bases from V and 1 base from J, leaving 11 bases between. Looked up from germline, CDR1 is SEHNR and CDR2 is FQNEAQ (reference sequence). The CDR3 is 15 amino acids. The CDR3 protein is CASSLRDWNTGELFF. The CDR3 coding sequence is TGTGCCAGCAGCCTCCGGGACTGGAACACCGGGGAGCTGTTTTTT.